The present entry profiles one T cell receptor (beta chain) with its context. It lacks a known antigen. No much larger clone is present one base from it, and per-base qualities are unavailable. The sample originates from a study of CD8+ T cells in alopecia areata (dated by TCRdb to the late 2010s). Concerning the study at large: In both human patients and the C3H/HeJ mouse model, the study applied high-throughput TCRbeta sequencing to look at T cell clonal expansion in alopecia areata. TCRbeta CDR3 regions were amplified by immunoSEQ multiplex PCR with 35 Vbeta forward and 13 Jbeta reverse primers. Scalp clonality was compared among normal scalp (n=4), patchy alopecia areata scalp (n=8), and alopecia totalis/universalis scalp (n=8). RNA came from the PAXgene miRNA kit for fixed scalp, the miRNeasy kit for PBMCs, and the RNeasy kit for mouse skin. Scalp tissue and sorted CD4+ and CD8+ peripheral blood T cells from patchy and totalis/universalis alopecia areata patients and from healthy controls were covered by human TCRbeta sequencing. The full study reports these points: Shared TCR sequences between patients were less evident than in mice, which may be partly attributable to HLA diversity in the patient population. Lesional scalp, especially in alopecia totalis/universalis, showed higher clonality and more expanded CD8+ clones than normal scalp, suggesting antigenic drive. Unlike mouse skin, which is dominated by gammadelta T cells, normal human skin has resident alphabeta T cells that are also sequenced, and this complicates analysis of the scalp TCR repertoire.

Receptor amplification or capture employed the immunoSEQ multiplex PCR assay. To provide template for TCR sequencing, every sample had RNA extracted and reverse transcribed into cDNA. First-strand cDNA was synthesized using SuperScript III with a 2:1 mix of oligo-dT and random hexamers. A synthetic immune receptor repertoire was used to gauge amplification bias, and whatever bias remained was removed computationally. The original methods were these. Raw reads were preprocessed to remove errors, and CDR3 was defined by IMGT conventions from the conserved cysteine to phenylalanine. To get clonality, Shannon entropy was normalized by log2 of the number of productive unique TCRs and the result was subtracted from 1. Whether scalp clones were CD4 or CD8 was inferred by matching scalp TCRbeta sequences against CD4 and CD8 repertoires sorted from blood. In its TCRdb copy, this immuneACCESS table keeps in-frame sequences only and misses some clones. Where compared with another copy, unresolved V genes explain less than half of these, and the others have no known cause. V, J and clone size were drawn from that table, and D and trimming were deduced from the DNA. This sample comprises roughly 100,000 clones, approximately 58% of them detected only once. Of the sample, more than 8% is held by the ten largest clones.

After PBMCs were isolated by density centrifugation and stained for CD3, CD4 and CD8, a FACSAria was used to sort CD4+ and CD8+ T cells. Scalp biopsies and blood samples were obtained from unaffected controls. The V end loses 6 bases and the J end loses 1 base, and a stretch of 7 bases separates them. There are 12 amino acids in the CDR3, from cysteine to phenylalanine inclusive. Just CDR3 DNA is preserved here, 36 bases in frame from base 1. Taken from the germline V gene, the CDR1 and CDR2 loops are SGHTA and FQGNSA. The receptor was derived from a human donor in good health. The specimen sequenced was CD4+ T cells sorted from blood. The receptor chain draws on TRBV7-2 and TRBJ2-7, with the D gene call left open. Here is the DNA: TGTGCCAGCAGAGCCGGGTCCTACGAGCAGTACTTC. Translated, it reads CASRAGSYEQYF.